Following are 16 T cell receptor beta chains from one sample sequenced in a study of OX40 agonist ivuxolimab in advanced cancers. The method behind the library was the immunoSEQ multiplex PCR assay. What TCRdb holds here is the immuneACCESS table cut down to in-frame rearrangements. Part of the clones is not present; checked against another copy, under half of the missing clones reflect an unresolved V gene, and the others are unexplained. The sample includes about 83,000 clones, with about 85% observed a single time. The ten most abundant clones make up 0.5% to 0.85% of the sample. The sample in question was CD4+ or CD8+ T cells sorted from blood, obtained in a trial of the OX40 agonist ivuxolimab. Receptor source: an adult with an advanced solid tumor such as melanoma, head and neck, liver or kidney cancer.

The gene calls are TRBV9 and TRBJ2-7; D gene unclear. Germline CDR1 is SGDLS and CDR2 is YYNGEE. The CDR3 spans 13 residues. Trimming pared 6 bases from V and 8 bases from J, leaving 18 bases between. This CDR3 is CASTPSRGTKQYF. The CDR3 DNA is TGTGCCAGCACCCCATCCCGAGGTACTAAGCAGTACTTC.

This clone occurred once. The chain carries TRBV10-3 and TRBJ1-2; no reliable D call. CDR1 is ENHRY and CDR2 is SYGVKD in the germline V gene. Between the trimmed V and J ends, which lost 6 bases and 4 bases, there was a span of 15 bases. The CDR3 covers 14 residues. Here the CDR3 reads CAIRPTGGPYGYTF. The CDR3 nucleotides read TGTGCCATCAGACCGACCGGCGGCCCCTATGGCTACACCTTC.

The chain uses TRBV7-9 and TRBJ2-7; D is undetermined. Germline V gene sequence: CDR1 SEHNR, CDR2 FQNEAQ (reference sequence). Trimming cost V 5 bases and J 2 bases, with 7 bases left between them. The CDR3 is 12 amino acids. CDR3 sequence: CASSLQPYEQYF. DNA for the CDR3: TGTGCCAGCAGCCTACAGCCCTACGAGCAGTACTTC.

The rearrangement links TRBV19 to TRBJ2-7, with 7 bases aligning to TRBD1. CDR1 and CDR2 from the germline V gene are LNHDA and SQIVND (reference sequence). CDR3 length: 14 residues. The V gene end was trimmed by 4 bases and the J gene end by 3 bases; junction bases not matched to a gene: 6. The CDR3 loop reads CASSNGDSLYEQYF. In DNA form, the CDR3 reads TGTGCCAGTAGTAATGGGGACAGCCTCTACGAGCAGTACTTC.

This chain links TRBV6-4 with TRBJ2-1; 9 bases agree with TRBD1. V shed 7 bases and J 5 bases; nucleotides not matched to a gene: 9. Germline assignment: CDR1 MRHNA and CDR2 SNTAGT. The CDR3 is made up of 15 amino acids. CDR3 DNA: TGTGCCAGCAAAAAACAGGGGGCCCCTAACAATGAGCAGTTCTTC. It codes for CASKKQGAPNNEQFF.

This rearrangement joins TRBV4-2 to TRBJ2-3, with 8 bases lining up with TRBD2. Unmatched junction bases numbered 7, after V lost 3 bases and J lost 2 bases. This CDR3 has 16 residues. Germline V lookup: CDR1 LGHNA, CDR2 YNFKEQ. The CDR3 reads CASSHDSGGATDTQYF. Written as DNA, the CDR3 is TGTGCCAGCAGCCACGATTCCGGGGGGGCCACAGATACGCAGTATTTT.

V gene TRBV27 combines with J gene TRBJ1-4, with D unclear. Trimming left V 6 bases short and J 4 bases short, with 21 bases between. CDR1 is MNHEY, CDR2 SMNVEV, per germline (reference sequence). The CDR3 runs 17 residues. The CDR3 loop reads CASSTLGYGSLNEKLFF. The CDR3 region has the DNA TGTGCCAGCAGCACCCTCGGTTACGGCAGTCTTAATGAAAAACTGTTTTTT.

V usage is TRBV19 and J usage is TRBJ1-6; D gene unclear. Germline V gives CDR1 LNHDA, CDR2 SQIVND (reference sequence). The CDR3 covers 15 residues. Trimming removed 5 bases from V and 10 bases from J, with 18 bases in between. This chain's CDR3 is CASSAPGLGQSPLHF. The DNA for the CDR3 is TGTGCCAGTAGTGCTCCCGGGCTCGGGCAATCACCCCTCCACTTT.

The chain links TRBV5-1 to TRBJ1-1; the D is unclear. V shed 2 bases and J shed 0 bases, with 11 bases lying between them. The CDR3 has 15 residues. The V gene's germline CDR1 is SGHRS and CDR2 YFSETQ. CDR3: CASSFREGLNTEAFF. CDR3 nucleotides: TGCGCCAGCAGCTTTAGGGAAGGGTTGAACACTGAAGCTTTCTTT.

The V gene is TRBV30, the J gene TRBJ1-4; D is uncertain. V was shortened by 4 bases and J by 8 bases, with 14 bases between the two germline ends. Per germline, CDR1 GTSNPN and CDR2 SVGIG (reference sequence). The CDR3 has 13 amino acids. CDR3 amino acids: CAWKFYGREKLFF. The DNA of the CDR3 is TGTGCCTGGAAATTTTATGGTAGAGAAAAACTGTTTTTT. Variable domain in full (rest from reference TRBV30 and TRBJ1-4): SQTIHQWPATLVQPVGSPLSLECTVEGTSNPNLYWYRQAAGRGLQLLFYSVGIGQISSEVPQNLSASRPQDRQFILSSKKLLLSDSGFYLCAWKFYGREKLFFGSGTQLSVL.

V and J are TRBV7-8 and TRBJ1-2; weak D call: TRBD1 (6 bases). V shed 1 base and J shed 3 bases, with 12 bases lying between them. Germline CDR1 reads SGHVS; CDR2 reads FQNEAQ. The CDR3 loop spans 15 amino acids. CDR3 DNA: TGTGCCAGCAGCTTAGATGGGGGGCCACACTATGGCTACACCTTC. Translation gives CASSLDGGPHYGYTF. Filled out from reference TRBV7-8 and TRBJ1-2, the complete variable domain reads GAGVSQSPRYKVAKRGQDVALRCDPISGHVSLFWYQQALGQGPEFLTYFQNEAQLDKSGLPSDRFFAERPEGSVSTLKIQRTQQEDSAVYLCASSLDGGPHYGYTFGSGTRLTVV.

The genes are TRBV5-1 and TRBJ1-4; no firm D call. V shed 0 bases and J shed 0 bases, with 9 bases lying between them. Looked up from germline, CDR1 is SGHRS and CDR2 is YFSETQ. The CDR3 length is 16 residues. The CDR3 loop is CASSLGLTATNEKLFF. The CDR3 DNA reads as TGCGCCAGCAGCTTGGGGTTGACTGCAACTAATGAAAAACTGTTTTTT.

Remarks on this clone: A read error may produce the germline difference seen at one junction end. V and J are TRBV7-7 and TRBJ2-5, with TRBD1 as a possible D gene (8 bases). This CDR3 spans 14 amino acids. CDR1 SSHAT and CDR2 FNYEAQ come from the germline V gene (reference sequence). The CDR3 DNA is TGTGCTAGCAGCCCCAACAGGGGGGGAGAGACCCAGTACTTC. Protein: CASSPNRGGETQYF. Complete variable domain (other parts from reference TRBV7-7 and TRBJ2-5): GAGVSQSPRYKVTKRGQDVTLRCDPISSHATLYWYQQALGQGPEFLTYFNYEAQPDKSGLPSDRFSAERPEGSISTLTIQRTEQRDSAMYRCASSPNRGGETQYFGPGTRLLVL.

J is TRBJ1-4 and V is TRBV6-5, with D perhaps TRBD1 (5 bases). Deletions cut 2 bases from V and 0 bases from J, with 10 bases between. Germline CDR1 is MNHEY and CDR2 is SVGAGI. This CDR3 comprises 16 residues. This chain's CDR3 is CASSYGGASTNEKLFF. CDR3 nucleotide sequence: TGTGCCAGCAGTTACGGAGGGGCCTCAACTAATGAAAAACTGTTTTTT.

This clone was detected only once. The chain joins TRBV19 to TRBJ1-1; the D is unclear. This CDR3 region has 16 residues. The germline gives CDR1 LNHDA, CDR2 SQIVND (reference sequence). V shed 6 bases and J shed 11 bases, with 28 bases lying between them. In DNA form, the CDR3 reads TGTGCCAGTAGCGATCCCATGCGCGGGGAGTACGTGGTGGCTTTCTTT. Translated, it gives CASSDPMRGEYVVAFF. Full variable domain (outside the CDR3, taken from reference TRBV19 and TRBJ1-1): DGGITQSPKYLFRKEGQNVTLSCEQNLNHDAMYWYRQDPGQGLRLIYYSQIVNDFQKGDIAEGYSVSREKKESFPLTVTSAQKNPTAFYLCASSDPMRGEYVVAFFGQGTRLTVV.

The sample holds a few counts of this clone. CDR3: CASSLLGSTEAFF. DNA of the CDR3: TGTGCCAGCAGCTTACTGGGGAGCACTGAAGCTTTCTTT. The rearrangement joins TRBV11-2 to TRBJ1-1; D ambiguous. Germline-derived CDR1 and CDR2 are SGHAT and FQNNGV. V dropped 2 bases and J dropped 4 bases, with 8 bases sitting between them. The CDR3 is made up of 13 amino acids. The variable domain in full, with the rest retrieved from reference TRBV11-2 and TRBJ1-1, is EAGVAQSPRYKIIEKRQSVAFWCNPISGHATLYWYQQILGQGPKLLIQFQNNGVVDDSQLPKDRFSAERLKGVDSTLKIQPAKLEDSAVYLCASSLLGSTEAFFGQGTRLTVV.